A selection of T cell receptor beta chains follows, all from one sample in a study of T cell responses to AZD1222 COVID-19 vaccine. TCRdb's table, derived via immunoSEQ multiplex PCR, lists solely in-frame clones and lacks some. The sample yields about 130,000 clones, more than 90% seen once. Source: peripheral blood, taken 28 days after the second AZD1222 dose. Receptor source: an adult who received the AZD1222 COVID-19 vaccine. CDR3s include the opening cysteine and the closing phenylalanine or tryptophan. Fields, in order: CDR3 DNA, CDR3 protein, clone size, V gene, J gene, D gene. A D gene is named only where the DNA matches it firmly. Size is stated for part of the rows, as once, few or many counts, or as a class when the clone is expanded.

CDR3nt: TGTGCCAGTAGTATAGACGTTCTTAATTCACCCCTCCACTTT; CDR3aa: CASSIDVLNSPLHF; abundance: NA; v_gene: TRBV19; j_gene: TRBJ1-6; d_gene: NA
CDR3nt: TGTGCCAGCAGTGAAGGGGGGTTCTATAATTCACCCCTCCACTTT; CDR3aa: CASSEGGFYNSPLHF; abundance: NA; v_gene: TRBV2; j_gene: TRBJ1-6; d_gene: NA
CDR3nt: TGTGCCAGCAGCCAGAGGGGGACGAAGACCCAGTACTTC; CDR3aa: CASSQRGTKTQYF; abundance: NA; v_gene: TRBV11-3; j_gene: TRBJ2-5; d_gene: NA
CDR3nt: TGTGCCACCAGTGATTTCCCCGGGTGGGGCCAAGAGACCCAGTACTTC; CDR3aa: CATSDFPGWGQETQYF; abundance: NA; v_gene: TRBV24-1; j_gene: TRBJ2-5; d_gene: NA
CDR3nt: TGTGCCAGTAGTAACCAGGGCCAGTCCTACGAGCAGTACTTC; CDR3aa: CASSNQGQSYEQYF; abundance: NA; v_gene: TRBV19; j_gene: TRBJ2-7; d_gene: NA
CDR3nt: TGTGCCAGCAGCTTAGGGGCGAGGGACACTGAAGCTTTCTTT; CDR3aa: CASSLGARDTEAFF; abundance: NA; v_gene: TRBV7-6; j_gene: TRBJ1-1; d_gene: NA
CDR3nt: TGTGCCAGTAGCACTGGCGGGACAGGGGGCGTTGGGACTGAAGCTTTCTTT; CDR3aa: CASSTGGTGGVGTEAFF; abundance: NA; v_gene: TRBV19; j_gene: TRBJ1-1; d_gene: TRBD1
CDR3nt: TGTGCCAGCAGCGTTGACAGCACAAACTATGGCTACACCTTC; CDR3aa: CASSVDSTNYGYTF; abundance: NA; v_gene: TRBV9; j_gene: TRBJ1-2; d_gene: NA
CDR3nt: TGTGCCAGCAGCCCACAGGGTTTCGCGAACACCGGGGAGCTGTTTTTT; CDR3aa: CASSPQGFANTGELFF; abundance: NA; v_gene: TRBV7-8; j_gene: TRBJ2-2; d_gene: NA
CDR3nt: TGTGCCAGCAGCTTAGAAAGGGTTACTAATGAAAAACTGTTTTTT; CDR3aa: CASSLERVTNEKLFF; abundance: NA; v_gene: TRBV7-2; j_gene: TRBJ1-4; d_gene: NA
CDR3nt: TGCGCCAGCAGGCCCGCGGGACAGGGGTACGAGCAGTACTTC; CDR3aa: CASRPAGQGYEQYF; abundance: NA; v_gene: TRBV10-1; j_gene: TRBJ2-7; d_gene: TRBD1
CDR3nt: TGTGCCAGCAGCTTCGGGTTGAACACTGAAGCTTTCTTT; CDR3aa: CASSFGLNTEAFF; abundance: NA; v_gene: TRBV7-9; j_gene: TRBJ1-1; d_gene: NA
CDR3nt: TGTGCCAGCTCACCAGACAGGGACTATGGCTACACCTTC; CDR3aa: CASSPDRDYGYTF; abundance: NA; v_gene: TRBV18; j_gene: TRBJ1-2; d_gene: TRBD1
CDR3nt: TGTGAGTACCGGGACAGGGGGGGCGAGCAGTACTTC; CDR3aa: CEYRDRGGEQYF; abundance: NA; v_gene: TRBV6-5; j_gene: TRBJ2-7; d_gene: TRBD1
CDR3nt: TGTGCCAGCAGCGAGGGGGCGAGGAACACTGAAGCTTTCTTT; CDR3aa: CASSEGARNTEAFF; abundance: NA; v_gene: TRBV9; j_gene: TRBJ1-1; d_gene: TRBD1
CDR3nt: TGTGCCAGCAGCTTGTTTACCCTAGGGGGAAACACCATATATTTT; CDR3aa: CASSLFTLGGNTIYF; abundance: NA; v_gene: TRBV5-6; j_gene: TRBJ1-3; d_gene: NA
CDR3nt: TGTGCCAGCAGCGACCCCAGACAGCTCGATAGCTCCTACGAGCAGTACTTC; CDR3aa: CASSDPRQLDSSYEQYF; abundance: NA; v_gene: TRBV2; j_gene: TRBJ2-7; d_gene: NA
CDR3nt: TGTGCCAGCAGTGACACATCGGGGTACGAGCAGTACTTC; CDR3aa: CASSDTSGYEQYF; abundance: NA; v_gene: TRBV6-1; j_gene: TRBJ2-7; d_gene: NA
CDR3nt: TGTGCCAGCACCGCGTCCAGATCGAGGACTGAAGCTTTCTTT; CDR3aa: CASTASRSRTEAFF; abundance: NA; v_gene: TRBV27; j_gene: TRBJ1-1; d_gene: NA
CDR3nt: TGTGCCAGCAGTTTATGGTGGGTAGCGGGGAGCACAGATACGCAGTATTTT; CDR3aa: CASSLWWVAGSTDTQYF; abundance: NA; v_gene: TRBV27; j_gene: TRBJ2-3; d_gene: TRBD2
CDR3nt: TGTGCCAGCAGCCTGGACAGGGCCATCCCGTACGAGCAGTACTTC; CDR3aa: CASSLDRAIPYEQYF; abundance: NA; v_gene: TRBV3-1/TRBV3-2; j_gene: TRBJ2-7; d_gene: TRBD1
CDR3nt: TGTGCGATGGGCCTGGGACTAGCGAGCACAGATACGCAGTATTTT; CDR3aa: CAMGLGLASTDTQYF; abundance: NA; v_gene: TRBV30; j_gene: TRBJ2-3; d_gene: TRBD2
CDR3nt: TGTGCCATCAGTGGACAGGGGGTTATAGATACGCAGTATTTT; CDR3aa: CAISGQGVIDTQYF; abundance: NA; v_gene: TRBV10-3; j_gene: TRBJ2-3; d_gene: TRBD1
CDR3nt: TGCAGCGTTGGGGGGACTCGCGGGGGCGCCTACGAGCAGTACTTC; CDR3aa: CSVGGTRGGAYEQYF; abundance: NA; v_gene: TRBV29-1; j_gene: TRBJ2-7; d_gene: NA
CDR3nt: TGTGCCAGCAGTTACTACGGGACTAGCGGGAACAATGAGCAGTTCTTC; CDR3aa: CASSYYGTSGNNEQFF; abundance: once; v_gene: TRBV7-3; j_gene: TRBJ2-1; d_gene: TRBD2
CDR3nt: TGCGCCAGCAGCCACGCAGGGGCATGGGAGACCCAGTACTTC; CDR3aa: CASSHAGAWETQYF; abundance: NA; v_gene: TRBV4-1; j_gene: TRBJ2-5; d_gene: NA
CDR3nt: TGCAGCGTCCGGACAGGGGGGCAAGAGACCCAGTACTTC; CDR3aa: CSVRTGGQETQYF; abundance: NA; v_gene: TRBV29-1; j_gene: TRBJ2-5; d_gene: TRBD1
CDR3nt: TGTGCCAGCAGCCTACAGGGGGAAAAACTGTTTTTT; CDR3aa: CASSLQGEKLFF; abundance: NA; v_gene: TRBV6-2/TRBV6-3; j_gene: TRBJ1-4; d_gene: TRBD1
CDR3nt: TGTGCCAGCCGCCGAGGGGGATCCGGGGAGCTGTTTTTT; CDR3aa: CASRRGGSGELFF; abundance: NA; v_gene: TRBV27; j_gene: TRBJ2-2; d_gene: NA
CDR3nt: TGTGCCAGCAGTGCGGACGGCAATCAGCCCCAGCATTTT; CDR3aa: CASSADGNQPQHF; abundance: NA; v_gene: TRBV2; j_gene: TRBJ1-5; d_gene: NA
CDR3nt: TGTGCCAGCAGTGAACAGGGACGGAACACTGAAGCTTTCTTT; CDR3aa: CASSEQGRNTEAFF; abundance: NA; v_gene: TRBV5-6; j_gene: TRBJ1-1; d_gene: NA
CDR3nt: TGTGCCAGCAGCTTAGCTGGGACACCCCGAACAACTGAAGCTTTCTTT; CDR3aa: CASSLAGTPRTTEAFF; abundance: NA; v_gene: TRBV7-9; j_gene: TRBJ1-1; d_gene: NA
CDR3nt: TGTGCCTGGAGCCGCAGGGGAGAAGGCTACACCTTC; CDR3aa: CAWSRRGEGYTF; abundance: NA; v_gene: TRBV30; j_gene: TRBJ1-2; d_gene: NA
CDR3nt: TGTGCCACCAGCAGAGATATCTTCTCTGGAAACACCATATATTTT; CDR3aa: CATSRDIFSGNTIYF; abundance: NA; v_gene: TRBV15; j_gene: TRBJ1-3; d_gene: NA
CDR3nt: TGTGCCAGCAGCCAAGAGGGGGGAGAAAAACTGTTTTTT; CDR3aa: CASSQEGGEKLFF; abundance: NA; v_gene: TRBV4-2; j_gene: TRBJ1-4; d_gene: NA
CDR3nt: TGTGCCAGCAGCCAAGAACTCGATGGCTACACCTTC; CDR3aa: CASSQELDGYTF; abundance: NA; v_gene: TRBV4-2; j_gene: TRBJ1-2; d_gene: NA
CDR3nt: TGCGCCAGCAGCCGGACTAGCGGGGGACAAGAGACCCAGTACTTC; CDR3aa: CASSRTSGGQETQYF; abundance: NA; v_gene: TRBV5-1; j_gene: TRBJ2-5; d_gene: TRBD2
CDR3nt: TGTGCCAGCAGCTTAGATTCCCCACCGAAACTGTTTTTT; CDR3aa: CASSLDSPPKLFF; abundance: NA; v_gene: TRBV7-2; j_gene: TRBJ1-4; d_gene: NA
CDR3nt: TGTGCCAGCAGCTTGGTCGGGACAGGGGACGAGCAGTACTTC; CDR3aa: CASSLVGTGDEQYF; abundance: NA; v_gene: TRBV5-6; j_gene: TRBJ2-7; d_gene: TRBD1
CDR3nt: TGTGCCAGCAGCTTAGGGGGAGGACAGTCCTCCTACGAGCAGTACTTC; CDR3aa: CASSLGGGQSSYEQYF; abundance: NA; v_gene: TRBV7-2; j_gene: TRBJ2-7; d_gene: NA
CDR3nt: TGTGCCAGTAGTATAAGAGGGCTGGCCTCCTACGAGCAGTACTTC; CDR3aa: CASSIRGLASYEQYF; abundance: once; v_gene: TRBV19; j_gene: TRBJ2-7; d_gene: NA
CDR3nt: TGTGCCAGCAGCTCCCGGGGCTCCTATAATTCACCCCTCCACTTT; CDR3aa: CASSSRGSYNSPLHF; abundance: NA; v_gene: TRBV7-2; j_gene: TRBJ1-6; d_gene: NA
CDR3nt: TGTGCCAGCAGCCGAGATTTAGCTTCGGGGATCGACGGCAACACTGAAGCTTTCTTT; CDR3aa: CASSRDLASGIDGNTEAFF; abundance: NA; v_gene: TRBV6-2/TRBV6-3; j_gene: TRBJ1-1; d_gene: NA
CDR3nt: TGTGCCACCAGTGATTCGTCGGGGGGAACGGCTCTTAAGCAGTTCTTC; CDR3aa: CATSDSSGGTALKQFF; abundance: once; v_gene: TRBV24-1; j_gene: TRBJ2-1; d_gene: TRBD2
CDR3nt: TGTGCCACCAGTGATTTGATGGCGGATACGCAGTATTTT; CDR3aa: CATSDLMADTQYF; abundance: NA; v_gene: TRBV24-1; j_gene: TRBJ2-3; d_gene: NA
CDR3nt: TGTGCCAGCAGTGCAGACGTCTACGAGCAGTACTTC; CDR3aa: CASSADVYEQYF; abundance: NA; v_gene: TRBV11-2; j_gene: TRBJ2-7; d_gene: NA
CDR3nt: TGTGCCAGTAGTACAGTCTCTGGAAACACCATATATTTT; CDR3aa: CASSTVSGNTIYF; abundance: NA; v_gene: TRBV19; j_gene: TRBJ1-3; d_gene: NA
CDR3nt: TGTGCCAGCAGCCAAAAAGTCGGGGGGACCGGGCAGCCCCAGCATTTT; CDR3aa: CASSQKVGGTGQPQHF; abundance: NA; v_gene: TRBV3-1/TRBV3-2; j_gene: TRBJ1-5; d_gene: NA
CDR3nt: TGTGCCAGCAGCCAAGGGGGGCTCCCGGGCTATGGCTACACCTTC; CDR3aa: CASSQGGLPGYGYTF; abundance: NA; v_gene: TRBV4-2; j_gene: TRBJ1-2; d_gene: NA